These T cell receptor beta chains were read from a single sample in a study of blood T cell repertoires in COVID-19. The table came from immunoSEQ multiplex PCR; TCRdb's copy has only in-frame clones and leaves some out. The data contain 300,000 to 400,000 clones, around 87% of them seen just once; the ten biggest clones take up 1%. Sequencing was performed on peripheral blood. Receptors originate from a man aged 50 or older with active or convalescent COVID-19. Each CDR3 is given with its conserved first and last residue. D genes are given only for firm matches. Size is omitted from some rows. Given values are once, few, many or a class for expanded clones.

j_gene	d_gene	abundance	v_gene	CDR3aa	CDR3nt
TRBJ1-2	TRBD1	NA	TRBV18	CASSPYGQGGYGYTF	TGTGCCAGCTCACCCTACGGACAGGGGGGCTATGGCTACACCTTC
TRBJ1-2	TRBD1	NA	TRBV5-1	CASSWGQGTVYGYTF	TGCGCCAGCAGCTGGGGACAGGGAACGGTCTATGGCTACACCTTC
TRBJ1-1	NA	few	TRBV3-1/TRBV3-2	CASSQGGRTEAFF	TGTGCCAGCAGCCAGGGAGGAAGAACTGAAGCTTTCTTT
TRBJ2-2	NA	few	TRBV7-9	CASSLGSGNTGELFF	TGTGCCAGCAGCTTAGGGTCCGGGAACACCGGGGAGCTGTTTTTT
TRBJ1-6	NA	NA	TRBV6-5	CASSYSSSSYNSPLHF	TGTGCCAGCAGTTACTCGAGTTCCTCCTATAATTCACCCCTCCACTTT
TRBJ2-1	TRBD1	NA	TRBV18	CASSLTGALYNEQFF	TGTGCCAGCTCACTGACAGGGGCTTTATACAATGAGCAGTTCTTC
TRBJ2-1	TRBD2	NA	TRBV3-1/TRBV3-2	CASSHAGLAGGGNEQFF	TGTGCCAGCAGCCACGCGGGACTAGCGGGGGGCGGGAATGAGCAGTTCTTC
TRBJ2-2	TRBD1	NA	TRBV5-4	CASSPPGQGGTGELFF	TGTGCCAGCAGTCCACCGGGACAGGGGGGCACCGGGGAGCTGTTTTTT
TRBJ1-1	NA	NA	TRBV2	CASSLRQENTEAFF	TGTGCCAGCAGTTTAAGACAGGAGAACACTGAAGCTTTCTTT
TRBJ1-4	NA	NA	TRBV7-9	CASSFDGRGNEKLFF	TGTGCCAGCAGCTTCGACGGGAGGGGGAATGAAAAACTGTTTTTT
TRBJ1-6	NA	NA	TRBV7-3	CASSLPGSLLRGDSPLHF	TGTGCCAGCAGCTTACCCGGATCCCTATTGCGGGGTGATTCACCCCTCCACTTT
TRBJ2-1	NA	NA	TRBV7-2	CASSLDSGVWNEQFF	TGTGCCAGCAGCTTAGATTCCGGGGTTTGGAATGAGCAGTTCTTC
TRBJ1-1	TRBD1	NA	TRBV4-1	CASSQDRQGNTEAFF	TGCGCCAGCAGCCAAGACCGACAGGGGAACACTGAAGCTTTCTTT
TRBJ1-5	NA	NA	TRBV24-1	CATSHSDYRGNQPQHF	TGTGCCACTTCCCACTCTGACTACAGGGGCAATCAGCCCCAGCATTTT
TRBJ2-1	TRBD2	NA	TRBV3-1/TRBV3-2	CASSQDIAGKGNEQFF	TGTGCCAGCAGCCAAGACATAGCGGGTAAGGGGAATGAGCAGTTCTTC
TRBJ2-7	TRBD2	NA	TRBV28	CASSSTSGRPYEQYF	TGTGCCAGCAGTTCGACTAGCGGGAGGCCTTACGAGCAGTACTTC
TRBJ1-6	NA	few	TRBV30	CAWSSRDSPLHF	TGTGCCTGGAGTTCCAGGGATTCACCCCTCCACTTT
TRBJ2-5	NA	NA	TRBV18	CASSRGADNQETQYF	TGTGCCAGCTCACGCGGGGCCGACAACCAAGAGACCCAGTACTTC
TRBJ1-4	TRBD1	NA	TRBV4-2	CASSQERTGSYEKLFF	TGTGCCAGCAGCCAGGAGAGGACAGGTTCTTACGAAAAACTGTTTTTT
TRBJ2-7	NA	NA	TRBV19	CASSIGRGTYEQYF	TGTGCCAGTAGTATAGGCCGTGGCACCTACGAGCAGTACTTC
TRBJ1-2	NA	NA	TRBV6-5	CASRGRGTKRDGYTF	TGTGCCAGCCGGGGGAGGGGAACCAAACGGGATGGCTACACCTTC
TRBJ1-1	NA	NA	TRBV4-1	CASRGGGNTEAFF	TGCGCCAGCCGAGGGGGGGGAAACACTGAAGCTTTCTTT
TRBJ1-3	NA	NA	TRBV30	CAWMREWGRERNTIYF	TGTGCCTGGATGAGGGAGTGGGGGCGAGAAAGAAACACCATATATTTT
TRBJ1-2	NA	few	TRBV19	CASSIDTSYGYTF	TGTGCCAGTAGTATCGACACCAGCTATGGCTACACCTTC
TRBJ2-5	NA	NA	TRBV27	CASRRGSPLETQYF	TGTGCCAGCAGGCGGGGCAGTCCACTCGAGACCCAGTACTTC
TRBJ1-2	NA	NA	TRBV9	CASSVGPQALPNYGYTF	TGTGCCAGCAGCGTAGGTCCGCAGGCCCTCCCGAACTATGGCTACACCTTC
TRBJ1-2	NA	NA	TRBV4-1	CASSQGPGVNYGYTF	TGCGCCAGCAGCCAAGGTCCGGGGGTGAACTATGGCTACACCTTC
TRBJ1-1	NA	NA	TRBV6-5	CASNMHRVDTEAFF	TGTGCCAGCAATATGCACAGGGTGGACACTGAAGCTTTCTTT
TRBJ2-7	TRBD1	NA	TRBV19	CASSITGEYYEQYF	TGTGCCAGTAGTATAACAGGGGAATACTACGAGCAGTACTTC
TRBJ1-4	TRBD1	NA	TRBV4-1	CASSQRWAGQGFGHEKLFF	TGCGCCAGCAGCCAAAGATGGGCGGGACAGGGGTTTGGGCATGAAAAACTGTTTTTT
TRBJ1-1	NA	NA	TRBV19	CASSIEGQGPAEAFF	TGTGCCAGTAGTATAGAGGGCCAGGGGCCGGCCGAAGCTTTCTTT
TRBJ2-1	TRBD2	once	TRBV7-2	CASSSQAGGYGEQFF	TGTGCCAGCAGCTCCCAAGCGGGAGGGTATGGTGAGCAGTTCTTC
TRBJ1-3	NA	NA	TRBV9	CASSVTLPGSLTSGNTIYF	TGTGCCAGCAGCGTAACCCTCCCAGGCAGCCTTACGTCAGGAAACACCATATATTTT
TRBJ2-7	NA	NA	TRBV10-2	CATGTKPYEQYF	TGCGCCACCGGGACAAAACCTTACGAGCAGTACTTC
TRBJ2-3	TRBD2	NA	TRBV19	CASSASTSGRSDTQYF	TGTGCCAGTAGTGCCTCGACTAGCGGGAGATCAGATACGCAGTATTTT
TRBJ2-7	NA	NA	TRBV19	CASSIGYRVSEQYF	TGTGCCAGTAGTATTGGCTACAGGGTTTCCGAGCAGTACTTC
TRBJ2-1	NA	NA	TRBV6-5	CASSRVPSYNEQFF	TGTGCCAGCAGTCGGGTTCCCTCCTACAATGAGCAGTTCTTC
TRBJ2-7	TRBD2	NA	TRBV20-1	CSASSFFVLAGARDSYEQYF	TGCAGTGCTAGTTCGTTTTTTGTACTAGCGGGAGCTAGGGACTCCTACGAGCAGTACTTC
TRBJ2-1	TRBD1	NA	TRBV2	CASTGTGGANEQFF	TGTGCCAGCACGGGGACAGGGGGCGCAAATGAGCAGTTCTTC
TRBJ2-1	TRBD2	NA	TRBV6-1	CASSVGPARGGDEQFF	TGTGCCAGCAGTGTTGGGCCCGCGCGGGGGGGCGATGAGCAGTTCTTC
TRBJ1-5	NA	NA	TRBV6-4	CASSEQGLGQPQHF	TGTGCCAGCAGTGAACAGGGCCTGGGGCAGCCCCAGCATTTT
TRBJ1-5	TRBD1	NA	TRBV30	CAWSAGTGFPGGNQPQHF	TGTGCCTGGAGTGCCGGGACAGGTTTCCCGGGTGGCAATCAGCCCCAGCATTTT
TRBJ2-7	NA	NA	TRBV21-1	CASSKARPSRTSGLYEQYF	TGTGCCAGCAGCAAAGCGAGGCCGTCGAGGACTAGCGGACTCTACGAGCAGTACTTC
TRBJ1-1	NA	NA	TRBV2	CASSDMRGEEAFF	TGTGCCAGCAGTGATATGCGTGGGGAGGAAGCTTTCTTT
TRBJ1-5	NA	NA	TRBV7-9	CASSEGSNQPQHF	TGTGCCAGCAGCGAGGGATCGAATCAGCCCCAGCATTTT
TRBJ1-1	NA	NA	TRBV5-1	CASSLQGGGTEAFF	TGCGCCAGCAGCTTACAAGGGGGAGGGACTGAAGCTTTCTTT
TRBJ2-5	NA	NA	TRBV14	CASSQGSGYEGETQYF	TGTGCCAGCAGCCAAGGAAGCGGGTATGAGGGAGAGACCCAGTACTTC
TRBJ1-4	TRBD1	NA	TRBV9	CASSVSPEGAVEKLFF	TGTGCCAGCAGCGTAAGTCCCGAGGGGGCCGTTGAAAAACTGTTTTTT
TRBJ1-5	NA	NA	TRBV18	CASSPDAGNQPQHF	TGTGCCAGCTCACCTGACGCGGGCAATCAGCCCCAGCATTTT
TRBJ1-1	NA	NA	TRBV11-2	CASSLGSHRRGEAFF	TGTGCCAGCAGCCTCGGAAGTCATCGGAGGGGTGAAGCTTTCTTT
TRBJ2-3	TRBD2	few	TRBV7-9	CASSLARAGGTDTQYF	TGTGCCAGCAGCTTAGCGCGAGCGGGGGGCACAGATACGCAGTATTTT
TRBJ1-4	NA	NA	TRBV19	CASSGTGNEKLFF	TGTGCCAGTAGTGGTACCGGGAATGAAAAACTGTTTTTT